A selection of T cell receptor beta chains follows, all from one sample in a study of T cell repertoires in cytomegalovirus infection. Antigen specificity for these receptors is unknown. TCRdb ran MiXCR on the reads and lists one entry per CDR3 protein. The sample has 750,000 to 900,000 distinct CDR3 sequences, approximately 32% seen once. This specimen was cultured CD8+ T cells from PBMCs, taken from culture after CMV antigen stimulation. These receptor sequences come from a human donor in good health (CMV status not recorded). Some clones in this sample may be carry-over from other donors' samples. Each CDR3 is given with its conserved first and last residue. The D gene is left open where the match is weak. A clone size is listed for some rows: how often the clone was seen (once, few, many), or a class if it is expanded.

v_gene: TRBV7-9
d_gene: .
abundance: few
j_gene: TRBJ2-7
CDR3aa: CASSNRPYEQYF
CDR3nt: TGTGCCAGCAGTAACAGACCTTACGAGCAGTACTTC

v_gene: TRBV20-1
d_gene: .
abundance: .
j_gene: TRBJ2-3
CDR3aa: CSASPEDHSTDTQYF
CDR3nt: TGCAGTGCTAGCCCGGAGGACCATTCCACAGATACGCAGTATTTT

v_gene: TRBV27
d_gene: .
abundance: .
j_gene: TRBJ2-3
CDR3aa: CASSFGTFDTQYF
CDR3nt: TGTGCCAGCAGTTTCGGGACTTTCGATACGCAGTATTTT

v_gene: TRBV7-2
d_gene: TRBD2
abundance: many
j_gene: TRBJ2-1
CDR3aa: CASSLGRRGVNNEQFF
CDR3nt: TGTGCCAGCAGCTTAGGTCGGCGGGGGGTCAACAATGAGCAGTTCTTC

v_gene: TRBV15
d_gene: .
abundance: few
j_gene: TRBJ2-5
CDR3aa: CATSGSGGNQETQYF
CDR3nt: TGTGCCACCAGCGGATCCGGAGGGAACCAAGAGACCCAGTACTTC

v_gene: TRBV7-6
d_gene: TRBD1
abundance: .
j_gene: TRBJ1-1
CDR3aa: CASSLGTVRGTEAFF
CDR3nt: TGTGCCAGCAGCCTCGGGACAGTAAGGGGCACTGAAGCTTTCTTT

v_gene: TRBV19
d_gene: TRBD2
abundance: .
j_gene: TRBJ2-1
CDR3aa: CASSTYWTSGNNEQFF
CDR3nt: TGTGCCAGTAGTACCTATTGGACTAGCGGCAACAATGAGCAGTTCTTC

v_gene: TRBV6-1
d_gene: .
abundance: few
j_gene: TRBJ2-2
CDR3aa: CASMSANTGELFF
CDR3nt: TGTGCCAGCATGTCAGCAAACACCGGGGAGCTGTTTTTT

v_gene: TRBV27
d_gene: .
abundance: .
j_gene: TRBJ2-5
CDR3aa: CASSNLLMGSDQETQYF
CDR3nt: TGTGCCAGCAGCAACCTTCTGATGGGCAGCGATCAAGAGACCCAGTACTTC

v_gene: TRBV5-5
d_gene: .
abundance: .
j_gene: TRBJ1-6
CDR3aa: CASSSPGHQDSPLHF
CDR3nt: TGTGCCAGCAGCTCCCCGGGACATCAAGATTCACCCCTCCACTTT

v_gene: TRBV13
d_gene: .
abundance: .
j_gene: TRBJ2-1
CDR3aa: CASSPPDSNNEQFF
CDR3nt: TGTGCCAGCTCCCCTCCGGACTCAAACAATGAGCAGTTCTTC